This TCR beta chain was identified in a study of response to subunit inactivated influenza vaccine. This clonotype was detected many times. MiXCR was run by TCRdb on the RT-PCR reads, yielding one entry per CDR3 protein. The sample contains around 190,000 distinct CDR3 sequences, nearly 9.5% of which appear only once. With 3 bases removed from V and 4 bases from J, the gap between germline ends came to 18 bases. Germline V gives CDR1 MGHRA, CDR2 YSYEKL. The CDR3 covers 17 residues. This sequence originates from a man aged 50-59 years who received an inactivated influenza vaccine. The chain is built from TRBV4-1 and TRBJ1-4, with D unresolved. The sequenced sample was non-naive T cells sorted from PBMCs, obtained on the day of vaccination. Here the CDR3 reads CASSHVLRRTRNEKLFF. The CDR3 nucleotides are TGCGCCAGCAGCCACGTCCTCCGAAGGACGCGTAATGAAAAACTGTTTTTT.